The 21 T cell receptor beta chains reported below all come from one sample, sequenced in a study of blood T cell repertoires in COVID-19. Sequencing was performed with immunoSEQ multiplex PCR; in TCRdb, only in-frame clones are kept and a portion is missing. The data contain about 32,000 clones, around 86% of them singletons. Sequencing was done on a sample of peripheral blood. The source of these receptors is a man aged 60-69 years with active COVID-19.

The gene calls are TRBV19 and TRBJ2-7; 13 bases map to TRBD2. V lost 5 bases, J lost 11 bases, and 9 bases stayed unmatched. CDR3 length equals 14 residues. Germline V gene sequence: CDR1 LNHDA, CDR2 SQIVND (reference sequence). CDR3 sequence reads: CASSRGLAGAPKYF. The CDR3 nucleotides are TGTGCCAGTAGTCGAGGACTAGCGGGAGCTCCAAAGTACTTC.

This clone was picked up one time. This chain connects TRBV7-9 to TRBJ2-1; weak D call: TRBD2 (6 bases). The length of the CDR3 is 16 residues. Germline values: CDR1 SEHNR, CDR2 FQNEAQ (reference sequence). Trimming took off 5 bases at V and 0 bases at J, with 14 bases between the two ends. The CDR3 bases are TGTGCCAGCAGCCCGGGGGAGCCGCGCTCCTACAATGAGCAGTTCTTC. Protein sequence: CASSPGEPRSYNEQFF.

The chain couples TRBV10-3 to TRBJ2-2; TRBD2 agrees at 9 bases. Germline V CDR1 and CDR2: ENHRY, SYGVKD. The CDR3 covers 14 residues. Trimming removed 10 bases from V and 5 bases from J; junction bases left unmatched: 8. The CDR3 loop is CATIAGDRTGELFF. The CDR3 region has the DNA TGTGCCACTATAGCGGGAGATCGTACCGGGGAGCTGTTTTTT.

J is TRBJ2-7 and V is TRBV4-1, with TRBD2 matching 12 bases. Germline values: CDR1 MGHRA, CDR2 YSYEKL. The CDR3 has 17 amino acids. V shed 1 base and J 0 bases; nucleotides not matched to a gene: 4. The CDR3 DNA reads TGCGCCAGCAGCCAAGCCGGGACTAGCGGGTTCTCCTACGAGCAGTACTTC. Its translation: CASSQAGTSGFSYEQYF.

V usage is TRBV11-3 and J usage is TRBJ2-1; 14 bases map to TRBD2. The J segment lost 9 bases and the V segment lost 3 bases, leaving 7 bases of the junction unmatched. CDR1 and CDR2 (germline): SGHNT, YENEEA. The length of the CDR3 is 16 residues. The CDR3 loop reads CASSFGTSGSGGEQFF. CDR3 DNA sequence: TGTGCCAGCAGCTTCGGGACTAGCGGGAGTGGCGGTGAGCAGTTCTTC.

A single count supports this clone. This chain uses TRBV21-1 with TRBJ2-3; TRBD2 reflects the table's D call only, with no check against the DNA. TRBV21-1 is a pseudogene locus. The CDR3 is 16 residues long. The CDR3 nucleotides are TGTGCCAGCAGAGCCCGGGGACTAGCTGACCCAGATACGCAGTATTTT. Translating gives CASRARGLADPDTQYF.

The chain has TRBV6-5 and TRBJ2-1; D is possibly TRBD1 (6 bases). This CDR3 has 13 amino acids. Germline loops: CDR1 MNHEY, CDR2 SVGAGI. V was trimmed by 5 bases and J by 5 bases, leaving 10 bases between them. The CDR3 DNA sequence: TGTGCCAGCAGTACGCCAGGGGACAATGAGCAGTTCTTC. It is translated as CASSTPGDNEQFF.

This chain joins TRBV19 and TRBJ1-5, with D unclear. This CDR3 spans 15 amino acids. Germline loops: CDR1 LNHDA, CDR2 SQIVND (reference sequence). The V gene lost 3 bases and the J gene lost 2 bases, with 11 bases spanning the gap. As DNA, the CDR3 is TGTGCCAGTAGTATCCCTCCCCGGGGCAATCAGCCCCAGCATTTT. It yields the protein CASSIPPRGNQPQHF.

The chain links TRBV12-3 or TRBV12-4 to TRBJ2-2; D might be TRBD1 (5 bases). The CDR3 has 13 residues. Trimming stripped 6 bases from V and 3 bases from J, with 8 bases between. DNA for the CDR3: TGTGCCAGCAGGCCACAGGACACCGGGGAGCTGTTTTTT. It codes for CASRPQDTGELFF.

The V and J genes are TRBV5-4 and TRBJ1-6; 8 bases line up with TRBD1. V lost 4 bases, J lost 7 bases, and 1 base stayed unmatched. The CDR3 contains 13 residues. Germline CDR1 SGHNT, CDR2 YYREEE (reference sequence). The CDR3 protein is CASSGTGNSPLHF. CDR3 DNA: TGTGCCAGCAGCGGGACAGGCAATTCACCCCTCCACTTT.

The CDR3 here is CASSDRVGNQPQHF. The CDR3 DNA reads as TGTGCCAGCAGTGATAGAGTGGGCAATCAGCCCCAGCATTTT. The chain employs TRBV2 and TRBJ1-5, with unresolved D. The ends were cut back, 3 bases at V and 2 bases at J, with 8 bases in the middle. This CDR3 comprises 14 residues. CDR1 is SNHLY and CDR2 is FYNNEI in the germline V gene.

V and J are TRBV5-1 and TRBJ2-7; 12 nucleotides align to TRBD2. Germline V lookup: CDR1 SGHRS, CDR2 YFSETQ. J was trimmed by 4 bases and V by 4 bases; bases with no gene match: 3. CDR3 length: 14 residues. CDR3 coding DNA: TGCGCCAGCAGCCCCGGACTAGCGGGATACGAGCAGTACTTC. It encodes CASSPGLAGYEQYF.

The rearrangement uses TRBV29-1 and TRBJ2-1; 11 nucleotides line up with TRBD2. The germline gives CDR1 SQVTM, CDR2 ANQGSEA. V lost 4 bases and J lost 3; bases outside the gene matches: 8. This CDR3 spans 16 amino acids. CDR3 nucleotides: TGCAGCGTTGCCTTCCGACTAGCGGGGCTCTACAATGAGCAGTTCTTC. This codes for CSVAFRLAGLYNEQFF.

The V call is TRBV7-9, the J call TRBJ2-7, with D perhaps matching TRBD2 (5 bases). The V gene's germline CDR1 is SEHNR and CDR2 FQNEAQ (reference sequence). The length of the CDR3 is 16 residues. Deletions cut 1 base from V and 2 bases from J, with 15 bases between. The CDR3 DNA is TGTGCCAGCAGCTTAGGTCCGGGGTCATCGACCTACGAGCAGTACTTC. Amino acids: CASSLGPGSSTYEQYF.

The DNA for the CDR3 is TGTGCCAGCAGCCAAGATAACAGGGATGTATACTATGGCTACACCTTC. This sequence encodes CASSQDNRDVYYGYTF. The rearrangement joins TRBV4-2 to TRBJ1-2; tentative D call: TRBD1 (6 bases). Germline CDR1 and CDR2: LGHNA and YNFKEQ. V was shortened by 0 bases and J by 3 bases, with 14 bases between the two germline ends. The CDR3 is 16 residues long.

The genes are TRBV6-6 and TRBJ2-7, with 11 bases matching TRBD2. CDR1 MNHNY and CDR2 SVGAGI come from the germline V gene (reference sequence). The CDR3 spans 15 residues. V lost 0 bases, J lost 3 bases, and 1 base stayed unmatched. CDR3 region: CASSYSTSGVYEQYF. In DNA, the CDR3 is TGTGCCAGCAGTTACTCGACTAGCGGGGTCTACGAGCAGTACTTC.

This chain links TRBV27 with TRBJ1-2; 9 bases are a match to TRBD1. Germline values: CDR1 MNHEY, CDR2 SMNVEV (reference sequence). The CDR3 loop spans 15 amino acids. Trimming removed 2 bases from V and 6 bases from J; junction bases left unmatched: 7. This CDR3 is CASSLMGQGRDGYTF. DNA of the CDR3: TGTGCCAGCAGTTTAATGGGACAGGGCCGGGATGGCTACACCTTC.

V usage is TRBV6-5 and J usage is TRBJ2-3, with 9 bases matching TRBD2. The trim removed 5 bases at V and 7 bases at J, leaving 10 bases unmatched. The CDR3 consists of 15 residues. Germline CDR1 reads MNHEY; CDR2 reads SVGAGI. The DNA of the CDR3 is TGTGCCAGCAGTCCCGATGCGGGGGGGGTGAATACGCAGTATTTT. Protein product: CASSPDAGGVNTQYF.

This sequence joins TRBV5-1 and TRBJ2-1; D is ambiguous. CDR1 SGHRS and CDR2 YFSETQ come from the germline V gene. Trimming took off 0 bases at V and 0 bases at J, with 10 bases between the two ends. CDR3 length equals 16 residues. In DNA, the CDR3 is TGCGCCAGCAGCTTGGACCCGATGAGCTCCTACAATGAGCAGTTCTTC. Residues: CASSLDPMSSYNEQFF.

This chain connects TRBV30 to TRBJ2-7, with D uncertain. Germline assignment: CDR1 GTSNPN and CDR2 SVGIG (reference sequence). Trimming pared 0 bases from V and 6 bases from J, leaving 6 bases between. The length of the CDR3 is 11 residues. The CDR3 region is CAWSVGGEQYF. CDR3 nucleotide sequence: TGTGCCTGGAGTGTTGGCGGCGAGCAGTACTTC.

This clone is a singleton in its sample. This chain links TRBV12-5 with TRBJ2-5; D may be TRBD2 (5 bases). Looked up from germline, CDR1 is LGHNT and CDR2 is FRNRAP. V lost 5 bases and J 5 bases, leaving 15 bases between the germline ends. The CDR3 loop spans 14 amino acids. CDR3 sequence: CASGPRTGEETQYF. As DNA, the CDR3 is TGTGCTAGTGGTCCAAGGACTGGAGAGGAGACCCAGTACTTC. The variable domain in full, with the rest retrieved from reference TRBV12-5 and TRBJ2-5, is DARVTQTPRHKVTEMGQEVTMRCQPILGHNTVFWYRQTMMQGLELLAYFRNRAPLDDSGMPKDRFSAEMPDATLATLKIQPSEPRDSAVYFCASGPRTGEETQYFGPGTRLLVL.